The T cell receptor beta chain described here comes from a study of tumor-infiltrating lymphocytes in primary liver carcinoma (TCRdb year 2017). General notes on the study: Of the five patients (three men and two women, aged 30 to 69 years), four had hepatocellular carcinoma and one had combined HCC and intrahepatic cholangiocarcinoma. Tumors of the five patients were stage T1-T3 N0M0 with maximum diameters of roughly 4.2 to 10 cm. Samples yielded roughly 3.5 to 7.13 million productive TCRbeta reads; read depth did not differ significantly between tissue types. Across five regions of each liver tumor, along with adjacent normal tissue and blood, the study brought together TCRbeta repertoire sequencing, expression microarrays and whole-exome sequencing. A total of around 35 specimens from 5 patients went through TCRbeta repertoire sequencing, namely 25 tumor regions, 5 adjacent noncancerous liver tissues and 5 peripheral blood samples. To link TCRbeta repertoire diversity with the local molecular phenotype, the 25 to 30 tumor region samples were profiled using Agilent mRNA microarrays. High reproducibility was observed for the technical replicate repertoires, with mean shared-clone rates around 0.9 and correlation coefficients above 0.95. What the research found in general, with its limitations: Consistent with antigen-driven expansion, pairs of tumor regions showed higher repertoire overlap (mean roughly 35%) than either tumor-adjacent pairs (about 17%) or tumor-blood pairs (roughly 15%). Comparison of CD4+ and CD8+ T cell repertoires was precluded by the use of bulk unsorted samples. Only roughly 7-24% of top clones appeared in all five regions of a tumor, which suggests that tumor-infiltrating T cells are spatially heterogeneous. With just four or five patients in the study, the authors point out that the findings should be validated in a larger study. Because sequencing covered only the TCR beta chain and unpaired alpha chains were not captured, true repertoire diversity is likely underestimated. Compared with blood, tumors had a significantly larger share of the repertoire taken up by the top 250 clones (p = 0.039).

Without any cell sorting, total RNA and DNA were extracted together from around 18-30 mg of bulk tissue using the AllPrep DNA/RNA mini kit. Between late 2015 and 2016, a handful of patients in China with histopathologically diagnosed primary liver carcinoma had surgical resection. Patients had chronic HBV infection and were treatment-naive at sampling. Each tumor was sampled at five spatially separated regions: the superior, inferior, left-lateral and right-lateral poles and the tumor centre. More than 80% viable tumor cells were found by histology in every tumor sample. Fresh tumor and adjacent tissue pieces were bisected; one half was stored in RNAlater at -80°C, the other sent for histology. A constant-region primer and ProtoScript II reverse transcriptase were used to reverse-transcribe TCRbeta-specific cDNA from roughly 0.55 ug total RNA. The TCRbeta libraries were prepared through three rounds of nested multiplex PCR following a slightly modified ARM-PCR procedure. Each of the first two PCR rounds ran for approximately 11 cycles and used multiplex TRBV1-TRBV30 forward primers together with a Cbeta reverse primer. Sample barcodes and Illumina adapters were added in a final 25-cycle PCR using Deep VentR polymerase. Amplicons of 200-500 bp were gel-purified with a QIAquick gel extraction kit before sequencing. The TCRbeta amplicons were sequenced with 250-bp paired-end reads on an Illumina HiSeq 2500. Regarding the original processing steps: Trimmomatic v0.33 was used to quality-trim the reads, and FLASH v1.2.11 was used to merge paired reads so that full CDR3 sequences could be recovered. V, D and J germline segments were assigned to the rearranged TCRbeta sequences using MiGEC v1.2.1b. VDJtools v1.0.0 computed clonotype statistics and Shannon-Wiener diversity indices. Except for diversity analysis, only the 250 most abundant clonotypes of each sample were used in subsequent analyses to reduce sampling bias. The public reads were reanalyzed by TCRdb: fastp trimming at Q25, MiXCR alignment, in-frame beta chains only. Rows are combined by CDR3 protein, so each entry shows the most common genes and DNA. These V and J calls rely on TCRdb rather than the paper's analysis. This sample holds roughly 50,000 distinct CDR3 sequences; over 65% were observed only once. The ten most abundant clones make up roughly 25% of the sample.

Taken from the germline V gene, the CDR1 and CDR2 loops are SQVTM and ANQGSEA. Taken from cysteine to phenylalanine, the CDR3 has 12 residues. CDR3 DNA only is kept here, 36 bases in frame from base 1. As concerns this clonotype: Its cognate antigen has yet to be identified. An end of the junction does not agree with germline; a read error may underlie this.

This chain is built from TRBV29-1 and TRBJ2-1; TRBD2 matches 8 bases in the middle. This clonotype was obtained from a man aged 35-49 years with primary liver carcinoma and hepatitis B virus infection. The sequenced material came from liver tumor tissue from sampling region 2. Per the publication, the cell subset or site label means: tumor region T2, inferior pole. DNA sequence: TGCTGCGTTGAAGAAAGCGCAGCGGGAGCGTTCTTC. Translated, it gives CCVEESAAGAFF.